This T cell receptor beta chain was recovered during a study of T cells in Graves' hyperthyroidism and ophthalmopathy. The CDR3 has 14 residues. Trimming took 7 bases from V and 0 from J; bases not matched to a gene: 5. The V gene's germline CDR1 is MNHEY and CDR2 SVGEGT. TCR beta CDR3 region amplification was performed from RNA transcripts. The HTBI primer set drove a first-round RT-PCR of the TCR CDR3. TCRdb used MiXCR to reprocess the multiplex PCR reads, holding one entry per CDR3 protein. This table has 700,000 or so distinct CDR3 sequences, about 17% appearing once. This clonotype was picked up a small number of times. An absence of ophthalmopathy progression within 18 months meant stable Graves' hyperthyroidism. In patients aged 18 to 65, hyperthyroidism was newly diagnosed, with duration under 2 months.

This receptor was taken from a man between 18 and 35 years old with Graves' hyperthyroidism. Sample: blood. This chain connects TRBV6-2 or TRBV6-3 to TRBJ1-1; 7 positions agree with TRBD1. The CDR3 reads CASNEQGLNTEAFF. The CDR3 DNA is TGTGCCAGCAACGAACAGGGGCTGAACACTGAAGCTTTCTTT.